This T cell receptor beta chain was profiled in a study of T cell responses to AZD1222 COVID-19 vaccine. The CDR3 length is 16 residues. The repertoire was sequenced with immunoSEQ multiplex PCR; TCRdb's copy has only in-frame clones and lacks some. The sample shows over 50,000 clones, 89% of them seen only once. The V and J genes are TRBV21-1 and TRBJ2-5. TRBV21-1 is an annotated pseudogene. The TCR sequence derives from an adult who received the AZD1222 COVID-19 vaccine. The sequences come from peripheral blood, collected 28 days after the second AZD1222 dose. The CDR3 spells CASSKEKGPGKETQYF. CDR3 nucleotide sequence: TGTGCCAGCAGCAAAGAGAAGGGACCAGGGAAGGAGACCCAGTACTTC.